Given below is one T cell receptor beta chain in context. Its matching antigen is unknown. Primers: 60 Vbeta forward and 13 Jbeta reverse. The table came from immunoSEQ multiplex PCR; TCRdb's copy has only in-frame clones and leaves some out. The table lists 150,000 to 200,000 clones, 81% of them singletons. These data are taken from a study of cytomegalovirus exposure and HLA in healthy donors. Study-wide context: Caucasian-associated ancestry cluster membership applied to 75% to 85% of over 350 genotyped donors. Study-level findings and limits: A cluster of highly shared sequence variants was likely a sequencing artifact. The authors later found most CMV-associated TCR beta chains appeared HLA-restricted. In a later analysis, productive TCRs from donors in an Asian-associated ancestry cluster reportedly carried fewer N-insertions than the cohort mean.

Germline CDR1 is SGHTA and CDR2 is FQGNSA. The ends were cut back, 3 bases at V and 7 bases at J, with 13 bases in the middle. This CDR3 region has 14 residues. Source material: PBMCs. This receptor was identified in a man younger than 35 in good health and CMV-seronegative. V usage is TRBV7-2 and J usage is TRBJ1-5; possible D gene TRBD1, 5 bases. CDR3 protein: CASSFVQEGQPQHF. CDR3 DNA: TGTGCCAGCAGCTTCGTACAGGAGGGCCAGCCCCAGCATTTT.